The rows below give T cell receptor beta chains drawn from one sample of a study of cytomegalovirus exposure and HLA in healthy donors. Here immunoSEQ multiplex PCR was the method, and the copy in TCRdb shows in-frame clones only, minus some. The table records around 200,000 clones, 75% to 90% of them present only once. Sequencing was done on a sample of PBMCs. The receptor set was obtained from a woman between 25 and 40 years old in good health and CMV-seronegative. The CDR3 runs from the conserved cysteine through the conserved F or W. Each record gives: D gene, V gene, J gene, clone size, CDR3 protein, CDR3 DNA. The D gene is left open where the match is weak. Clone size is given for some rows only: seen once, a few or many times, or a class if the clone is expanded.

NA	TRBV6-1	TRBJ1-1	NA	CASTLTVTEAFF	TGTGCCAGCACCTTGACAGTTACTGAAGCTTTCTTT
TRBD1	TRBV5-1	TRBJ2-7	NA	CASSLSGTGIREQYF	TGCGCCAGCAGCTTAAGTGGGACAGGGATTCGCGAGCAGTACTTC
TRBD2	TRBV9	TRBJ2-7	NA	CASTPGEGKYEQYF	TGTGCCAGCACCCCTGGGGAGGGGAAATACGAGCAGTACTTC
NA	TRBV7-9	TRBJ2-2	NA	CASAGQMNTGELFF	TGTGCCAGCGCGGGACAGATGAACACCGGGGAGCTGTTTTTT
TRBD2	TRBV5-6	TRBJ2-5	NA	CASRILAVQETQYF	TGTGCCAGCAGGATACTAGCGGTCCAAGAGACCCAGTACTTC
TRBD1	TRBV11-2	TRBJ1-2	NA	CASARDRVLYGYTF	TGTGCCAGCGCTCGGGACAGGGTTCTCTATGGCTACACCTTC
NA	TRBV18	TRBJ2-2	NA	CASSSRLVSGPTGELFF	TGTGCCAGCTCATCTCGACTAGTGAGCGGTCCCACCGGGGAGCTGTTTTTT
NA	TRBV7-8	TRBJ2-7	NA	CASSLAQGGSYEQYF	TGTGCCAGCAGCTTAGCCCAGGGGGGATCCTACGAGCAGTACTTC
TRBD1	TRBV6-1	TRBJ2-3	once	CASREGNRGSGTDTQYF	TGTGCCAGCAGGGAAGGGAACAGGGGGTCGGGCACAGATACGCAGTATTTT
NA	TRBV27	TRBJ1-1	NA	CASRPTGVVNTEAFF	TGTGCCAGCAGACCTACGGGGGTTGTGAACACTGAAGCTTTCTTT
NA	TRBV5-6	TRBJ1-2	few	CASSPETANYGYTF	TGTGCCAGCAGCCCTGAAACAGCTAACTATGGCTACACCTTC
NA	TRBV7-8	TRBJ2-7	NA	CASSLARVGSYEQYF	TGTGCCAGCAGCTTAGCGCGGGTTGGGAGCTACGAGCAGTACTTC
TRBD2	TRBV7-3	TRBJ2-5	NA	CASSLLAGVGETQYF	TGTGCCAGCAGCTTACTAGCGGGAGTAGGGGAGACCCAGTACTTC
NA	TRBV9	TRBJ2-1	NA	CASSLAGANNEQFF	TGTGCCAGCAGCTTGGCGGGGGCCAACAATGAGCAGTTCTTC
NA	TRBV28	TRBJ2-5	NA	CASRPTGLPQETQYF	TGTGCCAGCAGGCCAACAGGGCTGCCCCAAGAGACCCAGTACTTC
TRBD1	TRBV4-2	TRBJ2-3	once	CASSPGQGEITDTQYF	TGTGCCAGCAGCCCCGGACAGGGGGAGATCACAGATACGCAGTATTTT
TRBD2	TRBV2	TRBJ2-7	NA	CASSALSGGAPYF	TGTGCCAGCAGTGCCCTTAGCGGGGGGGCCCCCTACTTC
NA	TRBV25-1	TRBJ2-2	NA	CASSSTTTNTGELFF	TGTGCCAGCAGTTCGACTACAACGAACACCGGGGAGCTGTTTTTT
NA	TRBV28	TRBJ2-2	few	CASSDARGEVGELFF	TGTGCCAGCAGCGATGCCAGGGGCGAGGTCGGGGAGCTGTTTTTT
NA	TRBV1	TRBJ2-3	NA	CTSSQVPGQGADTQYF	TGCACCAGCAGCCAGGTCCCGGGCCAGGGGGCAGATACGCAGTATTTT
NA	TRBV7-9	TRBJ1-1	NA	CASSLGVRAAEAFF	TGTGCCAGCAGCTTAGGTGTGAGGGCGGCTGAAGCTTTCTTT
TRBD1	TRBV19	TRBJ1-2	NA	CASTGQGRNYGYTF	TGTGCCAGTACCGGACAGGGTCGAAACTATGGCTACACCTTC
NA	TRBV7-9	TRBJ2-1	NA	CASSPGSSYNEQFF	TGTGCCAGCAGCCCGGGTTCCTCCTACAATGAGCAGTTCTTC
TRBD1	TRBV28	TRBJ2-3	NA	CASSPYATGKSADTQYF	TGTGCCAGCAGTCCCTACGCGACAGGGAAGAGTGCAGATACGCAGTATTTT
TRBD1	TRBV29-1	TRBJ2-7	NA	CSAGGLLSHEQYF	TGCAGCGCAGGGGGCCTATTAAGTCACGAGCAGTACTTC
NA	TRBV7-9	TRBJ2-1	NA	CASSSENEQFF	TGTGCCAGCAGCTCCGAGAATGAGCAGTTCTTC
NA	TRBV9	TRBJ2-3	NA	CASSALRGDTQYF	TGTGCCAGCAGCGCACTAAGGGGTGATACGCAGTATTTT
TRBD2	TRBV2	TRBJ2-2	NA	CASSDLAGGRNTGELFF	TGTGCCAGCAGTGACCTAGCGGGGGGCCGGAACACCGGGGAGCTGTTTTTT
NA	TRBV6-1	TRBJ1-1	NA	CASSVQGGGTEAFF	TGTGCCAGCAGTGTACAGGGCGGCGGCACTGAAGCTTTCTTT
NA	TRBV2	TRBJ2-5	NA	CASKPTVRNYQETQYF	TGTGCCAGCAAACCGACAGTTAGGAATTACCAAGAGACCCAGTACTTC
TRBD1	TRBV27	TRBJ1-2	NA	CASGSGTGYGYTF	TGTGCCAGCGGATCCGGGACAGGCTATGGCTACACCTTC
TRBD1	TRBV7-2	TRBJ2-7	NA	CASSLTGGQPYEQYF	TGTGCCAGCAGCCTCACAGGGGGACAGCCCTACGAGCAGTACTTC
NA	TRBV5-1	TRBJ1-3	few	CASSLVLFYF	TGCGCCAGCAGCTTGGTCCTTTTCTATTTT
NA	TRBV12-2	TRBJ1-5	NA	CASRLLQGDSNQPQHF	TGTGCAAGTCGCCTGTTACAGGGGGACAGCAATCAGCCCCAGCATTTT
TRBD2	TRBV5-4	TRBJ2-7	NA	CASSPGLADHEQYF	TGTGCCAGCAGCCCCGGACTAGCGGACCACGAGCAGTACTTC
NA	TRBV7-2	TRBJ2-3	few	CASTNLVRPSGGDTQYF	TGTGCCAGCACAAACCTAGTCCGGCCGTCCGGGGGAGATACGCAGTATTTT
TRBD2	TRBV5-5	TRBJ2-1	NA	CASSSTGTSGRGEQFF	TGTGCCAGCAGCTCGACCGGGACTAGCGGGAGGGGTGAGCAGTTCTTC
TRBD1	TRBV5-1	TRBJ2-5	NA	CASSLTGQGLETQYF	TGCGCCAGCAGCTTGACCGGACAGGGGTTAGAGACCCAGTACTTC
NA	TRBV7-3	TRBJ2-5	few	CASINGRKTQYF	TGTGCCAGCATCAATGGGAGGAAGACCCAGTACTTC
TRBD1	TRBV6-1	TRBJ2-5	NA	CASSENSGQGPETQYF	TGTGCCAGCAGTGAAAATAGTGGACAGGGGCCCGAGACCCAGTACTTC
NA	TRBV18	TRBJ1-1	NA	CASSPTGSGEAFF	TGTGCCAGCTCACCAACCGGGAGCGGTGAAGCTTTCTTT
NA	TRBV5-1	TRBJ2-7	NA	CASSLAGQSYEQYF	TGCGCCAGCAGCTTGGCCGGACAGTCCTACGAGCAGTACTTC
NA	TRBV28	TRBJ1-1	NA	CASTMEGLNTEAFF	TGTGCCAGCACCATGGAGGGACTGAACACTGAAGCTTTCTTT
TRBD1	TRBV11-3	TRBJ2-4	NA	CASSPGQGQENIQYF	TGTGCCAGCAGCCCCGGACAGGGTCAGGAAAACATTCAGTACTTC
NA	TRBV2	TRBJ2-7	NA	CASSGELTYEQYF	TGTGCCAGCAGCGGGGAGTTAACCTACGAGCAGTACTTC
NA	TRBV28	TRBJ2-7	NA	CASRLPSTSETEQYF	TGTGCCAGCAGGTTACCATCGACTTCAGAAACCGAGCAGTACTTC
TRBD2	TRBV27	TRBJ2-3	once	CASSLRPSGSSTDTQYF	TGTGCCAGCAGTTTAAGGCCTAGCGGGAGTAGCACAGATACGCAGTATTTT
NA	TRBV19	TRBJ1-1	NA	CASSIGVRIPTEAFF	TGTGCCAGTAGTATAGGTGTCAGGATCCCCACTGAAGCTTTCTTT
TRBD1	TRBV27	TRBJ2-4	NA	CASSSLGTGGRVAKNIQYF	TGTGCCAGCAGTTCTCTAGGGACAGGGGGCCGGGTAGCCAAAAACATTCAGTACTTC
NA	TRBV7-8	TRBJ2-2	NA	CASSPGARDHTGELFF	TGTGCCAGCAGCCCAGGGGCCAGGGATCACACCGGGGAGCTGTTTTTT
TRBD2	TRBV19	TRBJ2-7	NA	CASSSPPGLAYHEQYF	TGTGCCAGTAGTTCCCCGCCGGGACTAGCCTACCACGAGCAGTACTTC
NA	TRBV6-6	TRBJ1-1	NA	CASSPGNVAFF	TGTGCCAGCAGCCCAGGGAATGTGGCTTTCTTT
TRBD2	TRBV6-5	TRBJ2-7	NA	CASSYSVGDYNYEQYF	TGTGCCAGCAGTTACTCGGTGGGGGACTACAACTACGAGCAGTACTTC
NA	TRBV27	TRBJ2-1	NA	CASSFGGNVYYNEQFF	TGTGCCAGCAGTTTTGGCGGGAACGTTTACTACAATGAGCAGTTCTTC
TRBD1	TRBV28	TRBJ2-5	NA	CASSRGDSPQETQYF	TGTGCCAGCAGTCGTGGGGACAGTCCCCAAGAGACCCAGTACTTC